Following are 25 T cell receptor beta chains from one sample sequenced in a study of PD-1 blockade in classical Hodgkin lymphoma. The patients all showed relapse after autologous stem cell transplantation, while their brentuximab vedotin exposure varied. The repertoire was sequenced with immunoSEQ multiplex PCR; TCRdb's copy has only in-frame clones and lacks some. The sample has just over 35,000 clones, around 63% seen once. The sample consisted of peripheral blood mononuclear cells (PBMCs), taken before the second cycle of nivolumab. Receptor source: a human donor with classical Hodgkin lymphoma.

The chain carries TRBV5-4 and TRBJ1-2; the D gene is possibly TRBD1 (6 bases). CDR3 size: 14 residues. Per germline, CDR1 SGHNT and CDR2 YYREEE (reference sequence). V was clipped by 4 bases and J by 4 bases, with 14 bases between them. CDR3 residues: CASSPGAVGYGYTF. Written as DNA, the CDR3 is TGTGCCAGCAGCCCGGGGGCGGTGGGCTATGGCTACACCTTC.

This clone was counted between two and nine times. The CDR3 bases are TGCGCCAGCACTCCCACGGGGAGGGTGAACACTGAAGCTTTCTTT. This sequence encodes CASTPTGRVNTEAFF. The chain has TRBV5-1 and TRBJ1-1; D ambiguous. The CDR3 contains 15 residues. The germline V gene has CDR1 SGHRS and CDR2 YFSETQ. Trimming removed 6 bases from V and 0 bases from J, with 15 bases in between. The whole variable domain, filled in from reference TRBV5-1 and TRBJ1-1, reads KAGVTQTPRYLIKTRGQQVTLSCSPISGHRSVSWYQQTPGQGLQFLFEYFSETQRNKGNFPGRFSGRQFSNSRSEMNVSTLELGDSALYLCASTPTGRVNTEAFFGQGTRLTVV.

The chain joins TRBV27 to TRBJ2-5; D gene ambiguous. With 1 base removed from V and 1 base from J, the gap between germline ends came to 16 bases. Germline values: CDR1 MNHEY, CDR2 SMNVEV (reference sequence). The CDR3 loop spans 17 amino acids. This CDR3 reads CASSLWAVGMGQETQYF. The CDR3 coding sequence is TGTGCCAGCAGTTTATGGGCCGTGGGCATGGGCCAAGAGACCCAGTACTTC.

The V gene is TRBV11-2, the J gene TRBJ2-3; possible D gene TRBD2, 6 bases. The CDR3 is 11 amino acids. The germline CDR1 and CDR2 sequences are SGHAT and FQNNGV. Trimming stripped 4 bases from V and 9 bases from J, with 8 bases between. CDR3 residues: CASSSSATQYF. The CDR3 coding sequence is TGTGCCAGCAGCTCTAGCGCGACGCAGTATTTT.

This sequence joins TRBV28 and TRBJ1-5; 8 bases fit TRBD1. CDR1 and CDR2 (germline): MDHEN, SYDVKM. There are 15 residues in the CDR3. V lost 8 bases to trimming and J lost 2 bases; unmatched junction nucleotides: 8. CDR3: CASRRGLFRNQPQHF. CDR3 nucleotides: TGTGCCAGCCGCAGGGGGCTTTTTCGCAATCAGCCCCAGCATTTT.

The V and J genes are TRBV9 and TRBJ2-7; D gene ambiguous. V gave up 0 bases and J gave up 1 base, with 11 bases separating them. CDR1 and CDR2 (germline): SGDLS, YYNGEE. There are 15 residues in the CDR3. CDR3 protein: CASSVGLVPSYEQYF. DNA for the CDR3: TGTGCCAGCAGCGTAGGGCTAGTACCTTCCTACGAGCAGTACTTC.

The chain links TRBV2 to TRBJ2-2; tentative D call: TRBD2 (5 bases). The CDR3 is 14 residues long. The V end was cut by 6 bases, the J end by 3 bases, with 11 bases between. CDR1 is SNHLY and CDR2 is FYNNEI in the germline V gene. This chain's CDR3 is CASRVEGYTGELFF. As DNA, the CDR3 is TGTGCCAGCAGGGTCGAGGGTTACACCGGGGAGCTGTTTTTT.

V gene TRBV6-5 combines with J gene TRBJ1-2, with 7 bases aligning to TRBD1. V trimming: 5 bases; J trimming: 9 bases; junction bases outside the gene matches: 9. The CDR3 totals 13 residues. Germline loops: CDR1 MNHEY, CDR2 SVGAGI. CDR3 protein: CASSDTGAPRYTF. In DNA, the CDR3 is TGTGCCAGCAGTGACACAGGGGCCCCGCGCTACACCTTC.

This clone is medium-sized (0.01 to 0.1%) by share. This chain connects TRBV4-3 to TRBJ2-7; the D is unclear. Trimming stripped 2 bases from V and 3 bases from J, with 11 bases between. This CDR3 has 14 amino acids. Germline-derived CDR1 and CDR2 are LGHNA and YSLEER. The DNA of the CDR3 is TGCGCCAGCAGCCAAAATCCGACATACTACGAGCAGTACTTC. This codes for CASSQNPTYYEQYF.

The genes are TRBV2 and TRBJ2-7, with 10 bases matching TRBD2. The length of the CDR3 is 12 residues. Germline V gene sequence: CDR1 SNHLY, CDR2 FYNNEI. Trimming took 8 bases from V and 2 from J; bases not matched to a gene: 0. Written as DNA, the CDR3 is TGTGCCAGCGGACTAGCGGCCTACGAGCAGTACTTC. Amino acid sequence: CASGLAAYEQYF.

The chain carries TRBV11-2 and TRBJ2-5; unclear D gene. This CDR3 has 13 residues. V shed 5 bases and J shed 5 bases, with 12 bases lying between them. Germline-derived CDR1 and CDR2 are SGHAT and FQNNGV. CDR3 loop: CASSPAYRETQYF. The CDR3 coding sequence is TGTGCCAGCAGCCCCGCATACCGGGAGACCCAGTACTTC.

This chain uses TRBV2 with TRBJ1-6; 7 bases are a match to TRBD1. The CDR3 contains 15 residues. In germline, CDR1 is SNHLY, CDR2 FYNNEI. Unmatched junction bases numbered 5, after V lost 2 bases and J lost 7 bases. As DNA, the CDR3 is TGTGCCAGCAGTGAACTGGGGACAGCCAATTCACCCCTCCACTTT. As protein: CASSELGTANSPLHF.

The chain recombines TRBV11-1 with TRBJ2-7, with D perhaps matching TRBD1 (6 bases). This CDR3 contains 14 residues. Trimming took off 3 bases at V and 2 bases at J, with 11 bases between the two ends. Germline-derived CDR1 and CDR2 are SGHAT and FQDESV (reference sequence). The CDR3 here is CASSFTRGAYEQYF. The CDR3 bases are TGTGCCAGCAGCTTTACCAGGGGCGCCTACGAGCAGTACTTC.

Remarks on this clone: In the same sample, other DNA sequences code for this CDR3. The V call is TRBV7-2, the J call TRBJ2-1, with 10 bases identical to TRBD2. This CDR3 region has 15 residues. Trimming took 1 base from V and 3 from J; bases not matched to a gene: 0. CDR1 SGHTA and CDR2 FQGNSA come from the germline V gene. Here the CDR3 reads CASSLGLAGYNEQFF. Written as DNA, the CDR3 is TGTGCCAGCAGCTTAGGACTAGCGGGCTACAATGAGCAGTTCTTC.

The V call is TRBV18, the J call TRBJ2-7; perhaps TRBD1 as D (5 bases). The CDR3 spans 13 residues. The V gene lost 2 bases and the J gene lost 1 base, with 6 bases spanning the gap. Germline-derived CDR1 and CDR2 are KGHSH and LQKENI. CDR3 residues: CASSPGASYEQYF. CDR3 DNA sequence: TGTGCCAGCTCACCAGGGGCTTCCTACGAGCAGTACTTC. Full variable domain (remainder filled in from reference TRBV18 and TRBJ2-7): NAGVMQNPRHLVRRRGQEARLRCSPMKGHSHVYWYRQLPEEGLKFMVYLQKENIIDESGMPKERFSAEFPKEGPSILRIQQVVRGDSAAYFCASSPGASYEQYFGPGTRLTVT.

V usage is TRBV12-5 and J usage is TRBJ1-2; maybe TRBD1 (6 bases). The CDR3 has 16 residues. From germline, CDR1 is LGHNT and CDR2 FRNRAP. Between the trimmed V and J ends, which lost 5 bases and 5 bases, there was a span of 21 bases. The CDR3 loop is CASGLVPGQMIYGYTF. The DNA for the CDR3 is TGTGCTAGTGGTCTTGTCCCCGGACAGATGATTTATGGCTACACCTTC.

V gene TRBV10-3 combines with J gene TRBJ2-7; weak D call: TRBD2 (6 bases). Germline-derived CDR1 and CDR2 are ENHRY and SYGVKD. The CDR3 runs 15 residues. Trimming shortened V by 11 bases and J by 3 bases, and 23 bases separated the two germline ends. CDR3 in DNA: TGTGCCGCGGGATCGGCGCGGGGCGGCCTCTACGAGCAGTACTTC. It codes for CAAGSARGGLYEQYF.

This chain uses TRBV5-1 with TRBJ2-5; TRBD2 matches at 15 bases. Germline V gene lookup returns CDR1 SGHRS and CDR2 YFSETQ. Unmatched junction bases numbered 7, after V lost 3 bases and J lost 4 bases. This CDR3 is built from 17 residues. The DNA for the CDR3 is TGCGCCAGCAGCTCTGGACTAGCGGGAGGGAAAGGAGAGACCCAGTACTTC. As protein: CASSSGLAGGKGETQYF.

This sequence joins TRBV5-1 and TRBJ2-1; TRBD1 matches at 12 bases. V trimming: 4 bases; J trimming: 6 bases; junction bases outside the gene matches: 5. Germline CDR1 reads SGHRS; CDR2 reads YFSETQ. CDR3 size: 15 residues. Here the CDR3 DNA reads TGCGCCAGCAGCCAGGGACAGGGGGCAGGCAATGAGCAGTTCTTC. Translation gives CASSQGQGAGNEQFF.

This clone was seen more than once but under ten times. CDR3 DNA sequence: TGTGCCAGCAGCCCCCAGGGGGGGAAGGGGACCGTGGCTTTCTTT. This sequence encodes CASSPQGGKGTVAFF. The chain is built from TRBV7-9 and TRBJ1-1, with 7 nucleotides matching TRBD1. Germline V gene data show CDR1 as SEHNR and CDR2 as FQNEAQ (reference sequence). J lost 11 bases, V lost 5 bases, and 17 bases had no gene match. The CDR3 runs to 15 residues. Supplemented by reference TRBV7-9 and TRBJ1-1, the full variable domain reads DTGVSQNPRHKITKRGQNVTFRCDPISEHNRLYWYRQTLGQGPEFLTYFQNEAQLEKSRLLSDRFSAERPKGSFSTLEIQRTEQGDSAMYLCASSPQGGKGTVAFFGQGTRLTVV.

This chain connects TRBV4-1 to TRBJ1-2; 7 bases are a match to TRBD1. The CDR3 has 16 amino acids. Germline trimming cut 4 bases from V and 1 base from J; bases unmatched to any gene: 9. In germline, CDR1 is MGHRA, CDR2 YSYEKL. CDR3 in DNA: TGCGCCAGCAGCCGTAGTGGGACAGCCGTTAACTATGGCTACACCTTC. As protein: CASSRSGTAVNYGYTF.

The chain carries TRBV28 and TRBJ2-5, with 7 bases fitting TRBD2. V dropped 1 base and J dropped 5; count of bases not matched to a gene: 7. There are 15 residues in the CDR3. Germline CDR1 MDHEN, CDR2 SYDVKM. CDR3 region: CASSLSGGSFETQYF. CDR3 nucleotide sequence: TGTGCCAGCAGTTTATCGGGGGGATCATTCGAGACCCAGTACTTC.

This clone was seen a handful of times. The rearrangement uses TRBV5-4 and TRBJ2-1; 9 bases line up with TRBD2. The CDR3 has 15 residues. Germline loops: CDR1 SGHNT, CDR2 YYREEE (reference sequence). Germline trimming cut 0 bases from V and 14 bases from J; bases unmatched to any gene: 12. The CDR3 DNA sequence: TGTGCCAGCAGCTTGGCCGGGCCTAGCGGGGCCAGGGAGTTCTTC. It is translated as CASSLAGPSGAREFF.

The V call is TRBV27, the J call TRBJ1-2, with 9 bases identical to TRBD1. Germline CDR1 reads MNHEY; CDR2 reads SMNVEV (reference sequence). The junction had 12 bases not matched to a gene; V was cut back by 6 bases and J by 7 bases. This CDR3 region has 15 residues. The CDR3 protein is CASRSRGQGSFGYTF. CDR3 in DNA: TGTGCCAGCAGGAGCCGGGGACAGGGAAGTTTTGGCTACACCTTC.

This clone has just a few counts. The CDR3 DNA is TGTGCCAGCAGACCCCCGTGGGGGGGTAACACTGAAGCTTTCTTT. Its translation is CASRPPWGGNTEAFF. The chain recombines TRBV28 with TRBJ1-1, with a tentative D call TRBD1 (5 bases). The germline gives CDR1 MDHEN, CDR2 SYDVKM. V gave up 6 bases and J gave up 2 bases, with 16 bases separating them. This CDR3 contains 15 residues.